Below, 18 T cell receptor beta chains from the same sample are listed, as sequenced in a study of OX40 agonist ivuxolimab in advanced cancers. The assay was immunoSEQ multiplex PCR, and TCRdb's table has in-frame clones only and misses some. The table includes about 40,000 clones, more than 75% detected once. The source was CD4+ or CD8+ T cells sorted from blood, collected in a trial of the OX40 agonist ivuxolimab. The receptors stem from an adult with an advanced solid tumor such as melanoma, head and neck, liver or kidney cancer.

The chain links TRBV30 to TRBJ2-7, with 8 bases matching TRBD1. Trimming at V came to 2 bases and at J to 4 bases, leaving 1 base not matched to a gene. This CDR3 spans 12 amino acids. Germline V gives CDR1 GTSNPN, CDR2 SVGIG (reference sequence). The CDR3 here is CAWSYRGYEQYF. The CDR3, as DNA: TGTGCCTGGAGTTACAGGGGGTACGAGCAGTACTTC.

DNA for the CDR3: TGTGCCAGCTCACCACAGGGGGACGAGCAGTACTTC. The encoded protein is CASSPQGDEQYF. The chain employs TRBV18 and TRBJ2-7; tentatively, D is TRBD1 (6 bases). The CDR3 sequence is 12 residues long. Germline-derived CDR1 and CDR2 are KGHSH and LQKENI. The V end lost 1 base, the J end lost 5 bases, and 6 bases lay between the germline ends.

This rearrangement joins TRBV7-5 to TRBJ1-1; the DNA was not used to check the table's D call, TRBD1. TRBV7-5 is a pseudogene segment. This CDR3 is 14 amino acids long. The CDR3 sequence is CASRSGGPNTEAFF. In DNA form, the CDR3 reads TGTGCCAGCAGGTCAGGGGGCCCGAACACTGAAGCTTTCTTT.

There are a few counts of this clone. The CDR3 region is CASSRPTVYQETQYF. The DNA for the CDR3 is TGTGCCAGCAGTCGTCCGACCGTGTACCAAGAGACCCAGTACTTC. This chain uses TRBV7-9 with TRBJ2-5, with D unclear. This CDR3 comprises 15 residues. Germline V gene data show CDR1 as SEHNR and CDR2 as FQNEAQ (reference sequence). V was trimmed by 6 bases and J by 0 bases, leaving 14 bases between them.

This clone has only a few counts. The rearrangement links TRBV2 to TRBJ1-6, with 7 bases identical to TRBD1. Trimming at V came to 5 bases and at J to 8 bases, leaving 6 bases not matched to a gene. The CDR3 loop spans 14 amino acids. Germline loops: CDR1 SNHLY, CDR2 FYNNEI. The chain's CDR3 is CASSPYRGDSPLHF. CDR3 sequence (DNA): TGTGCCAGCAGTCCCTACAGGGGTGATTCACCCCTCCACTTT.

The chain combines TRBV19 with TRBJ1-1; D is possibly TRBD1 (5 bases). V was clipped by 3 bases and J by 7 bases, with 9 bases between them. Germline CDR1 is LNHDA and CDR2 is SQIVND (reference sequence). The CDR3 runs 12 residues. This CDR3 is CASSMGQDEAFF. The CDR3 nucleotides are TGTGCCAGTAGTATGGGGCAGGATGAAGCTTTCTTT.

The chain combines TRBV30 with TRBJ2-6, with TRBD2 matching over 7 bases. CDR1 is GTSNPN, CDR2 SVGIG, per germline (reference sequence). The V and J ends lost 8 bases and 4 bases, in that order; junction bases with no gene match: 5. This CDR3 is 13 amino acids long. The CDR3 DNA reads TGTGCCCTGGGAGGGGCCGGGGCCAACGTCCTGACTTTC. Translated, it gives CALGGAGANVLTF.

The chain uses TRBV6-5 and TRBJ1-1, with a possible D match to TRBD1 (5 bases). CDR1 and CDR2 from the germline V gene are MNHEY and SVGAGI. The V gene lost 2 bases and the J gene lost 2 bases, with 9 bases spanning the gap. This CDR3 has 14 amino acids. CDR3 protein: CASSYLDSNTEAFF. For the CDR3, the DNA is TGTGCCAGCAGTTACCTTGACAGCAACACTGAAGCTTTCTTT.

The chain carries TRBV6-5 and TRBJ2-2; the D gene is possibly TRBD1 (5 bases). The V gene's germline CDR1 is MNHEY and CDR2 SVGAGI. CDR3 length: 15 amino acids. Trimming took off 6 bases at V and 4 bases at J, with 15 bases between the two ends. The CDR3 region is CASSQTVPLTGELFF. For the CDR3, the DNA is TGTGCCAGCAGCCAGACAGTCCCACTCACCGGGGAGCTGTTTTTT.

The rearrangement uses TRBV10-3 and TRBJ2-1, with TRBD2 matching over 15 bases. Germline CDR1 is ENHRY and CDR2 is SYGVKD. J gave up 8 bases and V 9 bases, and 17 bases lay outside the gene matches. The CDR3 contains 18 residues. CDR3 bases: TGTGCCATTAAACCGGGACTAGCGGGGGGCCCGACGTGGGATGAGCAGTTCTTC. Amino acid sequence: CAIKPGLAGGPTWDEQFF.

This clone counts as medium-sized (0.01 to 0.1%). The chain recombines TRBV4-1 with TRBJ1-5; D call uncertain. CDR1 is MGHRA and CDR2 is YSYEKL in the germline V gene. This CDR3 region has 15 residues. V lost 0 bases to trimming and J lost 11 bases, with 17 bases between them. The CDR3 is CASSQDGVTLDSQHF. The CDR3 DNA follows: TGCGCCAGCAGCCAAGATGGGGTGACCTTGGATTCCCAGCATTTT.

The chain combines TRBV7-9 with TRBJ1-3, with 9 bases that match TRBD1. Germline V gene lookup returns CDR1 SEHNR and CDR2 FQNEAQ (reference sequence). The CDR3 is made up of 15 amino acids. The trim removed 3 bases at V and 3 bases at J, leaving 3 bases unmatched. CDR3 in amino acids: CASSFTGGDGNTIYF. CDR3 DNA sequence: TGTGCCAGCAGCTTTACAGGGGGCGATGGAAACACCATATATTTT.

The sample holds one count of this clone. DNA of the CDR3: TGTGCCAGCAGCTTAAATGCGCTATATGGACAGGGAATGAACACTGAAGCTTTCTTT. It encodes CASSLNALYGQGMNTEAFF. The V gene is TRBV11-2, the J gene TRBJ1-1; 8 bases fit TRBD1. J lost 0 bases, V lost 2 bases, and 14 bases had no gene match. Germline CDR1 SGHAT, CDR2 FQNNGV. This CDR3 comprises 19 residues.

This clone is a singleton in its sample. The junction shows a germline mismatch at one end, possibly a read error. V and J are TRBV28 and TRBJ2-2, with 10 nucleotides matching TRBD2. Germline CDR1 and CDR2: MDHEN and SYDVKM. This CDR3 has 16 amino acids. In DNA form, the CDR3 reads TGTGCCAGCAGTCTATGGACTAGCGGAAACACCGGGGAGCTGTTTTTT. Translating it yields CASSLWTSGNTGELFF.

The chain recombines TRBV27 with TRBJ1-5, with a tentative D call TRBD1 (6 bases). The germline gives CDR1 MNHEY, CDR2 SMNVEV (reference sequence). The CDR3 runs 16 residues. The ends were cut back, 2 bases at V and 5 bases at J, with 16 bases in the middle. The CDR3 coding sequence is TGTGCCAGCAGTTTACTCCCTCAGGGGATCGATCAGCCCCAGCATTTT. Residues: CASSLLPQGIDQPQHF.

The chain has TRBV7-8 and TRBJ1-3; no clear D. The CDR3 covers 15 residues. Germline V gene data show CDR1 as SGHVS and CDR2 as FQNEAQ. V was trimmed by 5 bases and J by 8 bases, leaving 19 bases between them. CDR3 bases: TGTGCCAGCAGCCCCTCCCGGGGTAAAGCGGACACCATATATTTT. Translated: CASSPSRGKADTIYF.

This chain uses TRBV7-9 with TRBJ2-1, with 8 bases aligning to TRBD2. The CDR3 contains 15 residues. J gave up 3 bases and V 5 bases, and 6 bases lay outside the gene matches. CDR1 is SEHNR, CDR2 FQNEAQ, per germline (reference sequence). CDR3 nucleotides: TGTGCCAGCAGCCGACGACTAGCGAACTACAATGAGCAGTTCTTC. The encoded protein is CASSRRLANYNEQFF.

This CDR3 is CASSLTGGNEKLFF. In nucleotides, the CDR3 is TGCGCCAGCAGCTTGACCGGGGGTAATGAAAAACTGTTTTTT. J is TRBJ1-4 and V is TRBV5-1; a weak D match, TRBD1 (5 bases). The germline gives CDR1 SGHRS, CDR2 YFSETQ. Trimming cost V 1 base and J 4 bases, with 8 bases left between them. This CDR3 has 14 residues.